What follows are 10 T cell receptor beta chains derived from one specimen sequenced in a study of regulatory T cells in long-lasting Graves disease. Time point defined: newly diagnosed GD, antithyroid drugs for less than 3 months. PBMC RNA was the source of the TCR library. Both iRepertoire HTBI primers and Arm-PCR of CDR3 regions were used to build the TCR beta libraries. Each CDR3 protein is one row after TCRdb ran MiXCR on the multiplex PCR reads. This sample has roughly 350,000 distinct CDR3 sequences, with approximately 15% found just once. This same sample was also part of a study on T cells in Graves' hyperthyroidism and ophthalmopathy.

The sample consisted of peripheral blood mononuclear cells (PBMCs), taken at new diagnosis, from a patient treated with antithyroid drugs. The receptors come from a man aged 35 to 55 with Graves disease.

This clonotype was observed a handful of times. This chain uses TRBV27 with TRBJ1-2, with a tentative D call TRBD1 (5 bases). CDR3 length: 13 residues. V gave up 6 bases and J gave up 4 bases, with 12 bases separating them. Germline CDR1 and CDR2: MNHEY and SMNVEV (reference sequence). In DNA, the CDR3 is TGTGCCAGCAGCCCCATGAGGGGCTATGGCTACACCTTC. Its translation: CASSPMRGYGYTF.

This clonotype was counted ten times or more. V gene TRBV28 combines with J gene TRBJ1-5, with D possibly TRBD1 on 5 matching bases. The length of the CDR3 is 14 residues. The V end lost 9 bases, the J end lost 4 bases, and 16 bases lay between the germline ends. Germline V CDR1 and CDR2: MDHEN, SYDVKM. The DNA of the CDR3 is TGTGCCAGTACTATGGGGGGATCGAATCAGCCCCAGCATTTT. This gives the protein CASTMGGSNQPQHF.

In the case of this clonotype: A much larger clone lies one base from this, so it may be a read error. The chain joins TRBV7-8 to TRBJ2-3; D perhaps matches TRBD2 (5 bases). Matching the DNA end better, TRBJ2-5 makes the J call doubtful. Germline V lookup: CDR1 SGHVS, CDR2 FQNEAQ. The CDR3 length is 14 residues. For the CDR3, the DNA is TGTGCCAGCAGCTCCTCGCGAGGCTTGGAGGCCCAGTACTTC. Its protein product is CASSSSRGLEAQYF.

Note on this clonotype: This likely stems from a read error, as it lies one base from a far larger clone. The chain joins TRBV30 to TRBJ2-7; 8 nucleotides align to TRBD1. J lost 2 bases, V lost 8 bases, and 8 bases had no gene match. Germline CDR1 is GTSNPN and CDR2 is SVGIG (reference sequence). CDR3 size: 13 residues. The CDR3: CASSGGQAYEQYF. CDR3 nucleotide sequence: TGTGCCAGCAGTGGGGGACAGGCCTACGAGCAGTACTTC.

The J gene is TRBJ1-2, the V gene TRBV28, with D possibly being TRBD1 (5 bases). This CDR3 is 14 amino acids long. Germline CDR1 and CDR2: MDHEN and SYDVKM. The V end lost 5 bases, the J end lost 10 bases, and 20 bases lay between the germline ends. In DNA form, the CDR3 reads TGTGCCAGCAGTCCCATCGACCCCGGGGCGGACTACACCTTC. This gives the protein CASSPIDPGADYTF.

For this clonotype: A read error may account for a junction end that differs from germline. The V and J genes are TRBV20-1 and TRBJ2-5; D may be TRBD1 (7 bases). The germline V gene has CDR1 DFQATT and CDR2 SNEGSKA (reference sequence). The CDR3 is made up of 13 amino acids. This CDR3 reads CSASRGATETQHF. The CDR3 DNA is TGCAGTGCTAGCAGGGGGGCCACAGAGACCCAGCACTTC.

The sample holds many counts of this clonotype. The chain combines TRBV11-3 with TRBJ1-6, with a possible D match to TRBD1 (6 bases). Germline loops: CDR1 SGHNT, CDR2 YENEEA. Deletions cut 4 bases from V and 9 bases from J, with 19 bases between. CDR3 length equals 16 residues. The CDR3, as DNA: TGTGCCAGCAGCTATGGGACACCAGCTTCAGGTTCACCCCTCCACTTT. This codes for CASSYGTPASGSPLHF.

This clonotype occurred many times. The gene calls are TRBV3-1 and TRBJ2-7, with D hard to call. Germline values: CDR1 LGHDT, CDR2 YNNKEL (reference sequence). CDR3 size: 11 residues. V dropped 3 bases and J dropped 7 bases, with 7 bases sitting between them. The CDR3 DNA reads TGTGCCAGCAGCCACAGACTGGAGCAGTACTTC. Translating it yields CASSHRLEQYF.

This clonotype was seen ten or more times. The V and J genes are TRBV11-1 and TRBJ2-2; TRBD2 matches at 13 bases. This CDR3 is built from 16 residues. Trimming cost V 5 bases and J 4 bases; bases outside gene matches: 4. Germline CDR1 and CDR2: SGHAT and FQDESV (reference sequence). The CDR3 loop reads CASSPGTSGITGELFF. The DNA for the CDR3 is TGTGCCAGCAGCCCAGGGACTAGCGGGATCACCGGGGAGCTGTTTTTT.

There are many counts of this clonotype. This chain joins TRBV20-1 and TRBJ2-7, with D possibly called TRBD1 or TRBD2 (6 bases each). There are 13 residues in the CDR3. Trimming shortened V by 7 bases and J by 3 bases, and 16 bases separated the two germline ends. The germline V gene has CDR1 DFQATT and CDR2 SNEGSKA (reference sequence). Written as DNA, the CDR3 is TGCAGTGTCAACGCGGGACACGGCTACGAGCAGTACTTC. Encoded protein: CSVNAGHGYEQYF.